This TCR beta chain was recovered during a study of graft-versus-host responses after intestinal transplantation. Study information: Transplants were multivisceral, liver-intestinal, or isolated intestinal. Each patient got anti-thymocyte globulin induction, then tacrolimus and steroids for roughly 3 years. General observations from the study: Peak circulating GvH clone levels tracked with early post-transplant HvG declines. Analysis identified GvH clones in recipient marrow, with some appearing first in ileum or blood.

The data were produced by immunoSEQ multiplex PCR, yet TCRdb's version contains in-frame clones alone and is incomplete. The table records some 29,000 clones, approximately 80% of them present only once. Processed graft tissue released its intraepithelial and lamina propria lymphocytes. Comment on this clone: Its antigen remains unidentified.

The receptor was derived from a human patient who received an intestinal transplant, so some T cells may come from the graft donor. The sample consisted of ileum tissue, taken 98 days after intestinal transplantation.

This CDR3 is CASSLTGNSNQPQHF. CDR3 coding DNA: TGCGCCAGCAGCCTAACAGGGAATAGCAATCAGCCCCAGCATTTT. The chain links TRBV4-3 to TRBJ1-5, with D possibly being TRBD1 (6 bases). CDR3 length: 15 amino acids. Germline values: CDR1 LGHNA, CDR2 YSLEER. Between the trimmed V and J ends, which lost 4 bases and 0 bases, there was a span of 10 bases.